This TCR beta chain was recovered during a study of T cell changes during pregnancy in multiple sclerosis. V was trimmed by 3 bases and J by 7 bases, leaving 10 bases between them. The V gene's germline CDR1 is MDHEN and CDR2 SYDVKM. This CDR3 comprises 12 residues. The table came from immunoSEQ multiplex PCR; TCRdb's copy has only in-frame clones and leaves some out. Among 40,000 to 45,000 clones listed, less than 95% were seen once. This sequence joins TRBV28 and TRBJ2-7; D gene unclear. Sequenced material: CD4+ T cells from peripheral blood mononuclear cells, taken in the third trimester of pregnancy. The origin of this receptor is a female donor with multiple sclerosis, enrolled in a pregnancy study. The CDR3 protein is CASSLATREQYF. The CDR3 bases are TGTGCCAGCAGTTTGGCTACGCGGGAGCAGTACTTC.